A single sample gave rise to the 19 T cell receptor beta chains below, sequenced in a study of blood T cell repertoires in COVID-19. The assay was immunoSEQ multiplex PCR, and TCRdb's table has in-frame clones only and misses some. The table includes almost 200,000 clones, 70% to 80% detected once. Sequencing was carried out using peripheral blood. The receptors were gathered from a woman in her thirties or forties with COVID-19, enrolled during active disease.

The chain is built from TRBV7-9 and TRBJ1-2; TRBD1 matches 8 bases. The trim removed 3 bases at V and 8 bases at J, leaving 8 bases unmatched. The CDR3 consists of 14 residues. Germline assignment: CDR1 SEHNR and CDR2 FQNEAQ (reference sequence). The CDR3 protein is CASSFLLDRGGYTF. The CDR3 DNA sequence: TGTGCCAGCAGCTTCCTTCTTGACAGGGGCGGCTACACCTTC.

This clone was seen more than once but under ten times. The chain couples TRBV5-1 to TRBJ1-1; TRBD1 matches at 8 bases. Germline CDR1 reads SGHRS; CDR2 reads YFSETQ. This CDR3 has 14 residues. Trimming removed 0 bases from V and 3 bases from J; junction bases left unmatched: 1. CDR3 in amino acids: CASSLGQGYTEAFF. The CDR3 DNA reads TGCGCCAGCAGCTTGGGACAGGGGTACACTGAAGCTTTCTTT.

V gene TRBV27 combines with J gene TRBJ1-6, with D possibly matching TRBD1 (5 bases). Germline V CDR1 and CDR2: MNHEY, SMNVEV (reference sequence). The CDR3 loop spans 16 amino acids. The V end lost 6 bases, the J end lost 10 bases, and 22 bases lay between the germline ends. The chain's CDR3 is CASSQGAGGLRSPLHF. DNA for the CDR3: TGTGCCAGCAGCCAAGGGGCGGGGGGTTTAAGGTCACCCCTCCACTTT.

The gene calls are TRBV3-1 (or the pseudogene TRBV3-2) and TRBJ1-2; maybe TRBD1 (5 bases). Trimming removed 0 bases from V and 1 base from J, with 12 bases in between. The germline V gene has CDR1 LGHDT and CDR2 YNNKEL (reference sequence). The CDR3 has 16 amino acids. The CDR3 spells CASSQDTGHVNYGYTF. DNA for the CDR3: TGTGCCAGCAGCCAAGACACTGGACACGTTAACTATGGCTACACCTTC.

V and J are TRBV6-5 and TRBJ1-2; tentative D call: TRBD1 (6 bases). Germline lookup yields CDR1 MNHEY and CDR2 SVGAGI. Trimming took 7 bases from V and 4 from J, leaving 13 bases between them. The CDR3 is 13 amino acids. The CDR3 sequence is CASTLTGSYGYTF. The CDR3 DNA reads as TGTGCCAGCACCTTGACAGGTTCCTATGGCTACACCTTC.

The chain uses TRBV4-1 and TRBJ1-2, with 7 bases aligning to TRBD1. Per germline, CDR1 MGHRA and CDR2 YSYEKL. The CDR3 extends over 19 amino acids. Unmatched junction bases numbered 14, after V lost 1 base and J lost 0 bases. The CDR3 loop is CASSQVPATGFLANYGYTF. CDR3 nucleotides: TGCGCCAGCAGCCAAGTCCCCGCGACAGGGTTTCTCGCTAACTATGGCTACACCTTC.

This clone was observed once. The J gene is TRBJ1-2, the V gene TRBV6-6; a weak D match, TRBD1 (6 bases). Per the germline V gene, CDR1 is MNHNY and CDR2 is SVGAGI (reference sequence). This CDR3 region has 13 residues. V dropped 10 bases and J dropped 3 bases, with 15 bases sitting between them. The CDR3: CATQRAGDYGYTF. The CDR3 DNA follows: TGTGCCACCCAACGGGCAGGGGACTATGGCTACACCTTC.

This sequence joins TRBV11-3 and TRBJ1-1, with no clear D. CDR1 is SGHNT, CDR2 YENEEA, per germline. Trimming removed 3 bases from V and 4 bases from J, with 9 bases in between. This CDR3 contains 13 residues. The CDR3: CASSLLAGTEAFF. The CDR3 region has the DNA TGTGCCAGCAGCTTGCTGGCGGGCACTGAAGCTTTCTTT.

The rearrangement joins TRBV5-1 to TRBJ2-1, with a weak D call TRBD2 (6 bases). Between the trimmed V and J ends, which lost 4 bases and 2 bases, there was a span of 7 bases. The CDR3 is 13 residues long. Germline CDR1 SGHRS, CDR2 YFSETQ. For the CDR3, the DNA is TGCGCCAGCAGCGCGGGGACCTACAATGAGCAGTTCTTC. Amino acid sequence: CASSAGTYNEQFF.

The J gene is TRBJ1-2, the V gene TRBV20-1, with D unclear. The CDR3 extends over 11 amino acids. Per the germline V gene, CDR1 is DFQATT and CDR2 is SNEGSKA (reference sequence). The germline V and J ends were trimmed by 6 bases and 7 bases, with 12 bases remaining between them. The DNA for the CDR3 is TGCAGTGCCCCGACACTGGCTGGCTACACCTTC. It yields the protein CSAPTLAGYTF.

The CDR3 spells CASSPTGQGQIYGYTF. The CDR3 region has the DNA TGTGCCAGCAGCCCAACAGGACAGGGACAAATCTATGGCTACACCTTC. The chain links TRBV11-1 to TRBJ1-2, with 8 bases fitting TRBD1. The CDR3 length is 16 residues. V dropped 5 bases and J dropped 4; count of bases not matched to a gene: 12. CDR1 and CDR2 from the germline V gene are SGHAT and FQDESV (reference sequence).

V usage is TRBV5-1 and J usage is TRBJ1-4; D possibly corresponds to TRBD1 (5 bases). V was shortened by 5 bases and J by 2 bases, with 13 bases between the two germline ends. Germline V gene lookup returns CDR1 SGHRS and CDR2 YFSETQ. The CDR3 length is 15 residues. The CDR3 loop reads CASRPPGLTNEKLFF. The DNA for the CDR3 is TGCGCCAGCAGACCACCAGGGCTGACTAATGAAAAACTGTTTTTT.

This chain connects TRBV6-5 to TRBJ1-2, with 10 bases aligning to TRBD1. After removal of 6 bases from V and 7 bases from J, the junction contained 5 bases not matched to a gene. Per the germline V gene, CDR1 is MNHEY and CDR2 is SVGAGI. There are 13 residues in the CDR3. For the CDR3, the DNA is TGTGCCAGCAGAGGGACAGGGGAGGCTGGCTACACCTTC. Amino acids: CASRGTGEAGYTF.

The rearrangement uses TRBV11-2 and TRBJ1-2; D possibly corresponds to TRBD1 (6 bases). From germline, CDR1 is SGHAT and CDR2 FQNNGV. V lost 5 bases and J lost 2, with 15 bases in between. This CDR3 contains 15 residues. CDR3 residues: CASSPSGGRNYGYTF. The CDR3 DNA is TGTGCCAGCAGCCCGAGCGGGGGCCGAAACTATGGCTACACCTTC.

The CDR3 reads CSVLSFPEAFF. In DNA, the CDR3 is TGCAGCGTTCTCAGTTTCCCTGAAGCTTTCTTT. This chain links TRBV29-1 with TRBJ1-1; D is unresolved. The V gene lost 5 bases and the J gene lost 6 bases, with 10 bases spanning the gap. There are 11 residues in the CDR3. Germline CDR1 and CDR2: SQVTM and ANQGSEA.

The genes are TRBV10-3 and TRBJ1-1, with D maybe TRBD1 (5 bases). In germline, CDR1 is ENHRY, CDR2 SYGVKD. The CDR3 has 15 amino acids. The V gene lost 4 bases and the J gene lost 0 bases, with 12 bases spanning the gap. The CDR3 nucleotides are TGTGCCATCAGTGTCAGGGCAGGGATGAACACTGAAGCTTTCTTT. Translated, it gives CAISVRAGMNTEAFF.

J is TRBJ2-1 and V is TRBV6-4, with D perhaps matching TRBD1 (6 bases). V was clipped by 0 bases and J by 7 bases, with 13 bases between them. Germline loops: CDR1 MRHNA, CDR2 SNTAGT. The CDR3 is 15 amino acids. CDR3: CASSDSGGTRNEQFF. Here the CDR3 DNA reads TGTGCCAGCAGTGACTCAGGGGGAACTCGGAATGAGCAGTTCTTC.

The V call is TRBV7-8, the J call TRBJ2-1; 9 bases fit TRBD1. Germline trimming cut 7 bases from V and 15 bases from J; bases unmatched to any gene: 16. The germline V gene has CDR1 SGHVS and CDR2 FQNEAQ. There are 14 residues in the CDR3. The CDR3 protein is CASNSGQGTMSLFF. The CDR3 DNA follows: TGTGCCAGCAACTCAGGACAGGGGACTATGAGCTTGTTCTTC.

The chain carries TRBV7-2 and TRBJ1-2; 7 bases are shared with TRBD1. CDR3 length equals 16 residues. In germline, CDR1 is SGHTA, CDR2 FQGNSA. Germline trimming cut 8 bases from V and 4 bases from J; bases unmatched to any gene: 16. This CDR3 is CASDSGQSSRGYGYTF. The DNA of the CDR3 is TGTGCCAGCGACTCGGGACAGTCCTCTCGAGGCTATGGCTACACCTTC.